One sample yielded the 3 T cell receptor beta chains listed below, sequenced in a study of CD8 T cells in Susac syndrome. Random hexamers were used to reverse transcribe an amount of about 0.45 to 1 ug RNA. TCRdb re-derived calls from the immunoSEQ multiplex PCR reads in MiXCR, one entry per CDR3 protein. Of some 120,000 distinct CDR3 sequences listed, more than 90% are singletons. Sequenced input: CD8+ T cells from PBMCs. The receptors shown here come from a human donor with Susac syndrome.

This clonotype is a singleton in its sample. V gene TRBV30 combines with J gene TRBJ2-3, with 7 bases lining up with TRBD1. The CDR3 spans 16 residues. Losses at the gene ends were 1 base for V and 4 bases for J; bases not matched to a gene: 11. Germline V gene sequence: CDR1 GTSNPN, CDR2 SVGIG (reference sequence). The CDR3 DNA reads TGTGCCTGGAGTGGGGTAGGGGGCGTCCGAGCAGATACGCAGTATTTT. Its translation is CAWSGVGGVRADTQYF.

This chain connects TRBV30 to TRBJ2-1; D not certain. The CDR3 spans 10 residues. The ends were cut back, 1 base at V and 9 bases at J, with 4 bases in the middle. Germline lookup yields CDR1 GTSNPN and CDR2 SVGIG (reference sequence). As DNA, the CDR3 is TGTGCCTGGAGTGGGATTGAGCAGTTCTTC. Encoded protein: CAWSGIEQFF.

V and J are TRBV6-2 or TRBV6-3 and TRBJ2-1; the match to TRBD2 covers 9 bases. The V and J ends lost 6 bases and 2 bases, in that order; junction bases with no gene match: 5. The CDR3 is 15 amino acids. Per the germline V gene, CDR1 is MNHEY and CDR2 is SVGEGT. CDR3 in amino acids: CASSVAGDTYNEQFF. As DNA, the CDR3 is TGTGCCAGCAGCGTAGCGGGGGACACCTACAATGAGCAGTTCTTC.